This TCR beta chain was recovered during a study of identical twins (dated by TCRdb to about 2016). At the level of the whole study: The study deep-sequenced TCR alpha and beta repertoires from monozygotic twins, unrelated adults of various ages and cord blood to test whether fetal clonotypes persist. To rule out contamination, the twin experiments were replicated at different times with different library preparation protocols.

All donors were healthy Caucasians. The twin cohort consisted of three pairs of female monozygotic twins, all aged 18 to 29 years. RNA for TCR libraries was isolated from peripheral blood mononuclear cells. The full study reports these points: In monozygotic twins, out-of-frame TCR alpha sharing was systematically underestimated by recombination models, although the models agreed with sharing between unrelated individuals. Compared with coincidental sharing between unrelated individuals, out-of-frame TCR alpha sequences shared between twins had an excess of sequences with low generation probability. Fewer insertions were carried by abundant cord blood beta clonotypes, a similar but weaker trend appeared in young adult naive repertoires, and no such trend appeared in memory repertoires. A weaker excess of twin sharing was found in beta out-of-frame sequences because the signal-to-noise ratio was lowered by fewer shared sequences. Because the same donors could not be followed over many years, the conclusions relied on cross-sectional statistical analysis. Invariant T cells such as MAIT and iNKT could partly confound zero-insertion analyses, although diverse VJ usage argued against such confounding for most clonotypes.

This clonotype occurred a few times. No cognate antigen has been identified for it. No base-level quality is on record; no much larger clone is a single base apart. Receptors were amplified or captured by 5' RACE. Sequencer: Illumina HiSeq 2000. Template switching added a universal primer binding site, and the final cDNA carried a unique molecular identifier that allowed TCR cDNA molecules to be counted accurately. First-strand cDNA for TCR alpha and beta chains was synthesized from specific primers in the conserved constant-segment region. To control for contamination, each cDNA library was double barcoded with a SMART-Mk sample barcode plus Illumina barcodes. Two successive PCR steps introduced TruSeq adapter sequences along with Illumina sample barcodes. Sequencing of the TCR alpha and beta cDNA libraries was done on the Illumina HiSeq platform using custom primers. The authors processed their data as follows. Raw reads were processed with MiGEC to extract unique molecular identifiers, and MiXCR was used to determine CDR3 positions. Recombination models were inferred per individual with the repgenHMM and IGoR tools using an EM algorithm. The analysis of shared clonotypes was done with the tcR package in R, with sharing normalized by the product of cloneset sizes. To study raw recombination free of thymic and clonal selection effects, out-of-frame nonproductive sequences were analyzed. The public reads were reprocessed in TCRdb via fastp at Q25 and MiXCR, keeping in-frame beta chains. Here each entry gathers all rows of one CDR3 protein and keeps the most common genes and DNA. The V and J calls reflect TCRdb's pipeline rather than the authors' work. The sample yields some 660,000 distinct CDR3 sequences; over 8.5% were counted once. 0.85% to 1% of the sample rests with the top ten.

The germline V gene encodes CDR1 SNHLY and CDR2 FYNNEI. The CDR3 covers 12 residues, taking in both the cysteine and the phenylalanine. The CDR3 DNA has 36 bases and is translated from base 1. V was cut back by 6 bases and J by 5 bases, leaving a gap of 5 bases between them. These data also formed part of another study, on yellow fever vaccine responses in identical twins. The second paper further reports: According to the authors, in identical twins the way T cells responded to vaccination appeared partly convergent and partly personalized. Focusing on identical twins, the study followed the T cell clones that responded to the vaccine, and did so with precision.

The clonotype was recovered from a woman in her late teens or twenties in good health. Material for sequencing was PBMCs. The chain employs TRBV2 and TRBJ1-6; the D gene is possibly TRBD1, with 5 bases matching. Here the CDR3 is given as CASRTDNSPLHF. DNA sequence: TGTGCCAGCAGGACAGATAATTCACCCCTCCACTTT.